This TCR beta chain comes out of a study of blood T cell repertoires in COVID-19. Turning to the study itself: From the United States, Italy and Spain came samples of acute and convalescent COVID-19.

As originally analysed: For nucleated cells, counts were estimated from reference gene primer amplification. TCRdb's table, derived via immunoSEQ multiplex PCR, lists solely in-frame clones and lacks some. For V, J and clone size, that table is used; D and trimming come from the DNA. Here the sample spans hundreds of thousands of clones, around nine tenths being singletons. CDR3 length equals 15 residues. Germline V lookup: CDR1 SGHRS, CDR2 YFSETQ. The trim removed 3 bases at V and 6 bases at J, leaving 9 bases unmatched. Individuals drawn from about two dozen US areas were about 18 to 89 years old. The source is a woman aged 18 to 35 with acute COVID-19. The specimen sequenced was PBMCs or T cells enriched from blood (not recorded which). The chain carries TRBV5-1 and TRBJ1-1; 9 bases fit TRBD1. Written as DNA, the CDR3 is TGCGCCAGCAGCTGGAATGGACAGGGGTTAGCTGAAGCTTTCTTT. Amino acids: CASSWNGQGLAEAFF.